The 29 T cell receptor beta chains below come from one sample, sequenced in a study of low-dose radiotherapy and immunotherapy resistance in tumors. Priming of first-strand cDNA relied on TRAV- and TRBV-specific primers (covering alpha and beta chains). A constant-region primer paired with the V-primer adapter amplified TCRs over around 18 PCR cycles. A single record per CDR3 protein comes from TCRdb applying MiXCR to the reads. The table has tens of thousands of distinct CDR3 sequences, over 15% seen once. The time point is: before trial treatment. Sequenced material: PBMCs, taken before treatment. All receptors come from a male donor with prostate cancer.

Concerning this clonotype: This likely reflects a read error, since a far larger clone is one base away. This chain joins TRBV7-6 and TRBJ1-1; 11 bases agree with TRBD1. Looked up from germline, CDR1 is SGHVS and CDR2 is FNYEAQ. The CDR3 has 16 residues. The CDR3 region has the DNA TGTGTCAGCAGCCCCCGGGACAGGGGGATGAACACTGAAGCTTTCTTT. This translates into CVSSPRDRGMNTEAFF.

The chain combines TRBV19 with TRBJ1-1, with unresolved D. Germline assignment: CDR1 LNHDA and CDR2 SQIVND (reference sequence). The CDR3 totals 12 residues. Between the trimmed V and J ends, which lost 6 bases and 5 bases, there was a span of 10 bases. CDR3 coding DNA: TGTGCCAGTAGGAACGGTTGGACTGAAGCTTTCTTT. It yields the protein CASRNGWTEAFF.

CDR3 bases: TGTGCCAACGGCTTGGGGTTGGACTTATACAATGAGCAGTTCTTC. As protein: CANGLGLDLYNEQFF. V usage is TRBV5-5 and J usage is TRBJ2-1, with D tentatively TRBD2 (5 bases). Trimming took 9 bases from V and 4 from J, leaving 20 bases between them. The CDR3 is made up of 15 amino acids. CDR1 and CDR2 (germline): SGHKS, YYEKEE (reference sequence).

The rearrangement joins TRBV11-2 to TRBJ2-3; 8 bases match TRBD1. V trimming: 1 base; J trimming: 4 bases; junction bases outside the gene matches: 4. From germline, CDR1 is SGHAT and CDR2 FQNNGV. The CDR3 spans 15 residues. CDR3 DNA: TGTGCCAGCAGCTTAGGGACAGGGTCAGCAGATACGCAGTATTTT. It encodes CASSLGTGSADTQYF.

This clonotype was seen at least ten times. This chain uses TRBV3-1 with TRBJ2-7; TRBD1 matches at 8 bases. With 6 bases clipped from V and 5 bases from J, the junction kept 9 bases outside the gene matches. CDR3 length: 14 amino acids. CDR1 and CDR2 (germline): LGHDT, YNNKEL (reference sequence). CDR3 region: CASRPRTGHHEQYF. The CDR3 DNA reads as TGTGCCAGCAGGCCTAGGACAGGGCACCACGAGCAGTACTTC.

This clonotype was picked up a small number of times. A read error likely explains this, since a far larger clone differs by one base. This chain joins TRBV20-1 and TRBJ2-1, with TRBD2 identical over 8 bases. Trimming removed 0 bases from V and 9 bases from J; junction bases left unmatched: 13. Germline loops: CDR1 DFQATT, CDR2 SNEGSKA (reference sequence). This CDR3 is 16 amino acids long. The CDR3 spells CSARDLIGGGRPEQFF. For the CDR3, the DNA is TGCAGTGCTAGAGATCTGATTGGCGGGGGGAGGCCTGAGCAGTTCTTC.

The chain joins TRBV6-5 to TRBJ1-1; no clear D. Germline CDR1 and CDR2: MNHEY and SVGAGI. The CDR3 contains 18 residues. The V and J ends lost 0 bases and 1 base respectively, with 18 bases between them. CDR3 nucleotide sequence: TGTGCCAGCAGTTACTCTACCCAACGACGGGGAAGGAACACTGAAGCTTTCTTT. Encoded protein: CASSYSTQRRGRNTEAFF.

This clonotype was recorded many times. This chain connects TRBV7-2 to TRBJ2-7; D assignment may be TRBD1 or TRBD2 (5 bases each). V was pared by 2 bases and J by 7 bases, with 18 bases between. This CDR3 comprises 15 residues. Germline V gene sequence: CDR1 SGHTA, CDR2 FQGNSA. The CDR3 here is CASSLNRSLREEQYF. The CDR3, as DNA: TGTGCCAGCAGCTTAAACAGGTCCCTCCGGGAAGAGCAGTACTTC. The full variable domain, completed using reference TRBV7-2 and TRBJ2-7, is GAGVSQSPSNKVTEKGKDVELRCDPISGHTALYWYRQSLGQGLEFLIYFQGNSAPDKSGLPSDRFSAERTGGSVSTLTIQRTQQEDSAVYLCASSLNRSLREEQYFGPGTRLTVT.

CDR3 residues: CASSASAGRGETQYF. CDR3 nucleotides: TGTGCCAGCAGCGCTTCCGCGGGCAGGGGAGAGACCCAGTACTTC. The gene calls are TRBV7-2 and TRBJ2-5, with D perhaps TRBD1 (6 bases). The CDR3 is 15 amino acids. The germline V gene encodes CDR1 SGHTA and CDR2 FQGNSA. The V and J ends lost 5 bases and 4 bases respectively, with 17 bases between them.

This clonotype has a count of ten or more. The chain links TRBV2 to TRBJ2-2; D might be TRBD1 or TRBD2, each matching 5 bases. V lost 4 bases and J 0 bases, leaving 12 bases between the germline ends. This CDR3 has 16 amino acids. Germline V lookup: CDR1 SNHLY, CDR2 FYNNEI. CDR3 region: CASSVGTRPNTGELFF. For the CDR3, the DNA is TGTGCCAGCAGTGTTGGGACCCGACCGAACACCGGGGAGCTGTTTTTT.

This clonotype has a handful of counts. J is TRBJ2-5 and V is TRBV5-1, with D uncertain. With 4 bases removed from V and 4 bases from J, the gap between germline ends came to 11 bases. Per germline, CDR1 SGHRS and CDR2 YFSETQ. This CDR3 has 13 residues. For the CDR3, the DNA is TGCGCCAGCAGCACCAGCCCACTAGAGACCCAGTACTTC. Its protein product is CASSTSPLETQYF.

This clonotype was recorded at least ten times. The genes are TRBV20-1 and TRBJ2-3; 10 nucleotides line up with TRBD2. The J segment lost 0 bases and the V segment lost 4 bases, leaving 13 bases of the junction unmatched. The CDR3 runs to 18 residues. CDR1 and CDR2 (germline): DFQATT, SNEGSKA (reference sequence). As DNA, the CDR3 is TGCAGTGCTACCCCGGGGGAAGTAGCGGGGGGCAGCACAGATACGCAGTATTTT. Protein: CSATPGEVAGGSTDTQYF.

In this sample, this clonotype turned up many times. The chain couples TRBV6-2 or TRBV6-3 to TRBJ1-5; 10 bases are a match to TRBD1. The ends lost 6 bases at V and 0 bases at J; junction bases unmatched: 8. The CDR3 sequence is 17 residues long. Germline V gene data show CDR1 as MNHEY and CDR2 as SVGEGT. The DNA of the CDR3 is TGTGCCAGCAGCCCCGGGACAGGGGACCCTAGCAATCAGCCCCAGCATTTT. Translating gives CASSPGTGDPSNQPQHF.

This clonotype occurred many times. The chain combines TRBV29-1 with TRBJ2-2; the D gene is possibly TRBD2 (6 bases). V lost 3 bases and J 3 bases, leaving 11 bases between the germline ends. This CDR3 has 14 residues. The germline gives CDR1 SQVTM, CDR2 ANQGSEA. In DNA form, the CDR3 reads TGCAGCGTTGACCCCGGGAGAGACACCGGGGAGCTGTTTTTT. Translated, it gives CSVDPGRDTGELFF.

This clonotype showed up just a few times. The chain has TRBV6-8 and TRBJ2-2; tentative D call: TRBD2 (6 bases). Per germline, CDR1 MNHGY and CDR2 SAAAGT. The V and J ends lost 5 bases and 0 bases respectively, with 10 bases between them. The CDR3 runs to 15 residues. Here the CDR3 reads CASSRDFTNTGELFF. The CDR3 DNA reads TGTGCCAGCAGTCGGGACTTTACGAACACCGGGGAGCTGTTTTTT.

This clonotype was seen repeatedly, ten times or more. CDR3 protein: CATSDLRDPYNEQFF. The CDR3 nucleotides read TGTGCCACCAGTGATTTAAGGGACCCATACAATGAGCAGTTCTTC. The chain recombines TRBV24-1 with TRBJ2-1; D is possibly TRBD1 or TRBD2 (5 bases each). CDR1 is KGHDR, CDR2 SFDVKD, per germline. The CDR3 covers 15 residues. The V end lost 1 base, the J end lost 4 bases, and 10 bases lay between the germline ends.

At least ten counts were recorded for this clonotype. The chain's CDR3 is CASRPGGGYNSPLHF. In DNA, the CDR3 is TGTGCCAGCAGGCCTGGGGGGGGCTATAATTCACCCCTCCACTTT. The V gene is TRBV7-2, the J gene TRBJ1-6; maybe TRBD1 (5 bases). Trimming shortened V by 6 bases and J by 3 bases, and 12 bases separated the two germline ends. The CDR3 consists of 15 residues. The germline V gene encodes CDR1 SGHTA and CDR2 FQGNSA.

In its sample, this clonotype was seen many times. The chain combines TRBV11-2 with TRBJ2-7; 7 bases match TRBD1. V lost 1 base, J lost 2 bases, and 5 bases stayed unmatched. The V gene's germline CDR1 is SGHAT and CDR2 FQNNGV. The CDR3 contains 15 residues. Written as DNA, the CDR3 is TGTGCCAGCAGCTTAGTACAGGGGATGCCCTACGAGCAGTACTTC. The encoded protein is CASSLVQGMPYEQYF.

A note on this clonotype: One base separates it from a far larger clone, so it is likely a read error. The genes are TRBV6-8 and TRBJ1-5, with 9 nucleotides matching TRBD1. Germline values: CDR1 MNHGY, CDR2 SAAAGT. CDR3 length: 19 amino acids. CDR3 nucleotide sequence: TGTGTCAGCAGTAAGAACCCTGGGTGGGACAGGGAAAGCAATCAGCCCCAGCATTTT. This encodes CVSSKNPGWDRESNQPQHF.

This clonotype was seen ten or more times. J is TRBJ1-5 and V is TRBV4-1; D gene ambiguous. The CDR3 runs 13 residues. Germline values: CDR1 MGHRA, CDR2 YSYEKL. Trimming removed 0 bases from V and 5 bases from J, with 5 bases in between. The CDR3 reads CASSQDVYQPQHF. In DNA form, the CDR3 reads TGCGCCAGCAGCCAAGACGTGTATCAGCCCCAGCATTTT.

This clonotype was detected ten times or more. The V call is TRBV7-2, the J call TRBJ2-4, with 11 bases identical to TRBD2. There are 17 residues in the CDR3. V shed 4 bases and J 6 bases; nucleotides not matched to a gene: 11. Germline CDR1 is SGHTA and CDR2 is FQGNSA. CDR3 loop: CASSSASSGGTGNIQYF. CDR3 nucleotides: TGTGCCAGCAGCTCGGCGTCTAGCGGGGGGACCGGAAACATTCAGTACTTC.

This clonotype was detected ten times or more. The chain couples TRBV29-1 to TRBJ1-1; D is unclear. The CDR3 runs 15 residues. Trimming shortened V by 6 bases and J by 1 base, and 18 bases separated the two germline ends. Germline V gene sequence: CDR1 SQVTM, CDR2 ANQGSEA. The CDR3 nucleotides are TGCAGCGTCCGTGGTTTAGGGCCCAGGAACACTGAAGCTTTCTTT. Translation: CSVRGLGPRNTEAFF. The whole variable domain, filled in from reference TRBV29-1 and TRBJ1-1, reads SAVISQKPSRDICQRGTSLTIQCQVDSQVTMMFWYRQQPGQSLTLIATANQGSEATYESGFVIDKFPISRPNLTFSTLTVSNMSPEDSSIYLCSVRGLGPRNTEAFFGQGTRLTVV.

This clonotype was found many times. The V and J genes are TRBV20-1 and TRBJ2-3; no clear D gene. The CDR3 loop spans 12 amino acids. Deletions cut 5 bases from V and 5 bases from J, with 11 bases between. In germline, CDR1 is DFQATT, CDR2 SNEGSKA (reference sequence). CDR3 region: CSAGRPGDTQYF. CDR3 bases: TGCAGTGCTGGCCGCCCCGGAGATACGCAGTATTTT.

Ten or more counts support this clonotype. The chain has TRBV18 and TRBJ1-1, with D possibly being TRBD1 (6 bases). The ends were cut back, 3 bases at V and 2 bases at J, with 16 bases in the middle. Germline V lookup: CDR1 KGHSH, CDR2 LQKENI. The length of the CDR3 is 16 residues. CDR3 residues: CASSPLEGGTNTEAFF. CDR3 in DNA: TGTGCCAGCTCACCTCTCGAAGGGGGGACAAACACTGAAGCTTTCTTT.

The chain has TRBV13 and TRBJ2-1; tentative D call: TRBD1 (6 bases). Germline loops: CDR1 PRHDT, CDR2 FYEKMQ (reference sequence). The CDR3 totals 17 residues. Trimming took off 4 bases at V and 11 bases at J, with 27 bases between the two ends. Here the CDR3 reads CASSSWAGALLSSKQFF. CDR3 coding DNA: TGTGCCAGCAGCTCCTGGGCAGGGGCCCTCTTGTCCTCCAAGCAGTTCTTC.

This chain uses TRBV29-1 with TRBJ2-1, with 10 bases identical to TRBD1. Germline CDR1 SQVTM, CDR2 ANQGSEA. The CDR3 spans 16 residues. Germline trimming cut 2 bases from V and 10 bases from J; bases unmatched to any gene: 14. CDR3 bases: TGCAGCGTTGAAACTCGGGACAGGGGTCGGTCCAAGGAGCAGTTCTTC. Protein product: CSVETRDRGRSKEQFF.

This clonotype has at least ten counts. The chain recombines TRBV7-9 with TRBJ2-1, with 9 bases that match TRBD2. This CDR3 is 17 amino acids long. Germline V CDR1 and CDR2: SEHNR, FQNEAQ (reference sequence). V was pared by 1 base and J by 6 bases, with 10 bases of the junction left unmatched. This CDR3 reads CASSLGRGGPIVNEQFF. The CDR3 DNA reads as TGTGCCAGCAGCTTAGGGCGGGGGGGGCCTATTGTCAATGAGCAGTTCTTC.

This clonotype was counted ten times or more. The chain couples TRBV9 to TRBJ1-3; no reliable D call. The CDR3 has 14 residues. V was cut by 5 bases and J by 0 bases, with 9 bases left in between. Looked up from germline, CDR1 is SGDLS and CDR2 is YYNGEE. CDR3 coding DNA: TGTGCCAGCAGTGACCAGTACTCTGGAAACACCATATATTTT. Its translation: CASSDQYSGNTIYF.

This clonotype has at least ten counts. V gene TRBV11-2 combines with J gene TRBJ1-3; 7 nucleotides match TRBD1. Losses at the gene ends were 2 bases for V and 3 bases for J; bases not matched to a gene: 4. There are 15 residues in the CDR3. Germline CDR1 SGHAT, CDR2 FQNNGV. The CDR3 reads CASSLTGTDGNTIYF. The DNA of the CDR3 is TGTGCCAGCAGCTTAACCGGGACAGATGGAAACACCATATATTTT.